Below, one TCR beta chain is given with its context. Its cognate antigen is unknown. Alongside CTLA-4 blockade with ipilimumab, patients with chemo-refractory metastatic non-small-cell lung cancer received focal radiation. The data were obtained in a study of radiotherapy plus CTLA-4 blockade in lung cancer. Study-level background: Objective response rate was about 20%; disease control rate, around 33%.

Clones were read by immunoSEQ multiplex PCR, and TCRdb kept only the in-frame ones, dropping some. The sample has tens of thousands of clones; around 87% are singletons. Notes on the study in general: Expansion of tumor-derived TCR clones was observed in blood after radiotherapy plus ipilimumab. Best predicting response, reportedly, were early blood T cell clone dynamics, with interferon-beta.

CDR1 and CDR2 (germline): SGHDT, YYEEEE. The CDR3 is 13 amino acids. The germline V and J ends were trimmed by 0 bases and 6 bases, with 7 bases remaining between them. The genes are TRBV5-6 and TRBJ2-1, with D hard to call. This clonotype originated in a human donor with non-small cell lung cancer that progressed on radiotherapy plus ipilimumab. The specimen comprised peripheral blood, sampled from a patient treated with radiotherapy plus ipilimumab. The CDR3 sequence: CASSLGRSNEQFF. DNA of the CDR3: TGTGCCAGCAGCTTGGGAAGGAGCAATGAGCAGTTCTTC.